This T cell receptor (beta chain) was documented in a study of identical twins. This CDR3 region has 13 residues. V dropped 0 bases and J dropped 3 bases, with 4 bases sitting between them. The V gene's germline CDR1 is MNHEY and CDR2 SVGAGI. A single record per CDR3 protein comes from TCRdb applying MiXCR to the 5' RACE reads. The data hold about 890,000 distinct CDR3 sequences, with roughly an eighth observed a single time. Study observations and caveats: Twin-shared out-of-frame alpha sequences were enriched for low generation probability. Analyses of zero insertions could be partly confounded by invariant MAIT and iNKT cells. Fewer insertions marked abundant cord blood beta clonotypes; young adult naive trended weakly, memory not at all.

This clonotype has at least ten counts. Its specificity is unknown. This sample was also put to use in a study of yellow fever vaccine responses in identical twins.

J is TRBJ2-3 and V is TRBV6-5; D unclear. Material for sequencing was PBMCs. The source is a woman between 18 and 29 years old in good health. CDR3 bases: TGTGCCAGCAGTTACTCGAATACAGATACGCAGTATTTT. The encoded protein is CASSYSNTDTQYF.